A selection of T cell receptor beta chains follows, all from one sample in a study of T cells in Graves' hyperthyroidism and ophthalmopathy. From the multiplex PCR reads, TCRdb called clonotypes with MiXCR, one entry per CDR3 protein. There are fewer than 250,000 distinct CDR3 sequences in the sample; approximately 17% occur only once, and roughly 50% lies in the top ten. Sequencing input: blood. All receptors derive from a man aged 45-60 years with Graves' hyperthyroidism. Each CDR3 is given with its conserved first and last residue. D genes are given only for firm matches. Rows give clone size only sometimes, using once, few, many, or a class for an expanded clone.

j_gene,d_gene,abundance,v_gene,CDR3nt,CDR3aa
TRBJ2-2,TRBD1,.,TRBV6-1,TGTGCCAGCAGTGAATCAGACCGGGACAGGGACCAAAACGGGGAGCTGTTTTTT,CASSESDRDRDQNGELFF
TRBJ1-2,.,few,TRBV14,TGTGCCAGCAGCCAAGATCCCTGGGGGGCAAGTGGCTATGGCTACACCTTC,CASSQDPWGASGYGYTF
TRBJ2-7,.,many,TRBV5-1,TGCGCCAGCAGCTTCGCCCGTTCGTGGAGGGATCCCTCCTACGAGCAGTACTTC,CASSFARSWRDPSYEQYF
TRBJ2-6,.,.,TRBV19,TGTGCCAGTAGTATAGGGGGCGGCGGGGCCAACGTCCTGACTTTC,CASSIGGGGANVLTF
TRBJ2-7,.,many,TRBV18,TGTGCCAGCTCACCCCGTTCTAGCAGCTACGAGCAGTACTTC,CASSPRSSSYEQYF
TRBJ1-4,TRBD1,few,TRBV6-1,TGTGCCAGCAGAACAACAGGGGGAGGTGAAAAACTGTTTTTT,CASRTTGGGEKLFF
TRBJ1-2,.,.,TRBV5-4,TGTGCCAGCAGCTCCGTGGTACCTAACTATGGCTACACCTTC,CASSSVVPNYGYTF
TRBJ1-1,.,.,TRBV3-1,TGTGCCAGCAGCCATCGGGAAACTGAAGCTTTCTTT,CASSHRETEAFF
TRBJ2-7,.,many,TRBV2,TGTGCCAGCAAACGGGACGGCACCTACGAGCAGTACTTC,CASKRDGTYEQYF
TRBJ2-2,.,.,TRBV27,TGTGCCAGCAGGAAATCAACTAGTTTAATAAACACCGGGGAGCTGTTTTTT,CASRKSTSLINTGELFF
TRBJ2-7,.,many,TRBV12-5,TGTGCTAGTGGTTTGGTACACTACGAGCAGTACTTC,CASGLVHYEQYF
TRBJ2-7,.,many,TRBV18,TGTGCCAGCTCACCACCAGGGGACTCCTACGAGCAGTACTTC,CASSPPGDSYEQYF
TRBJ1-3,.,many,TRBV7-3,TGTGCCAGCAGCACCGACCTGGGGGACACCATATATTTT,CASSTDLGDTIYF
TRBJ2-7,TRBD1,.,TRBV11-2,TGTGCCAGCAGCTTAGGGGCTGCCAGGACAGGGGGCTACGAGCAGTACTTC,CASSLGAARTGGYEQYF
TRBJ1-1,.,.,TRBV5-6,TGTGCCAGCAGCTGGAGGGTGACTGAAGCTTTCTTT,CASSWRVTEAFF
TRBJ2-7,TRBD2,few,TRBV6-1,TGTGCCAGCAGTGAAACGGGAGGGGAGCAGTACTTC,CASSETGGEQYF
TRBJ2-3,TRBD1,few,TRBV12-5,TGTGCTAGTGGTATCCGGGACAGGGGTACAGATACGCAGTATTTT,CASGIRDRGTDTQYF
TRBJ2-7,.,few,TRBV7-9,TGTGCCAGCAGCTTATGGGGTCTCGAGCAGTACTTC,CASSLWGLEQYF
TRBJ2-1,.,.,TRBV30,TGTGCCTGGAGGCTGGGCAGGTCGAGTCCTAGGGGGCAGTTCTTC,CAWRLGRSSPRGQFF
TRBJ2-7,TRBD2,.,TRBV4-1,TGCGCCAGCAGCCAAACCGGACTAGCAGGCTCCTACGAGCAGTACTTC,CASSQTGLAGSYEQYF
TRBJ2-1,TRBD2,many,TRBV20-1,TGCAGTGCTAGAAGCGGGGGCCCAGGGGACAATGAGCAGTTCTTC,CSARSGGPGDNEQFF
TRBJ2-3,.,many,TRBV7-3,TGTGCCAGCAGCCCCGCCGGGAGAACAGATACGCAGTATTTT,CASSPAGRTDTQYF
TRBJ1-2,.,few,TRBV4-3,TGCGCCAGCAGCCAAGAGTCTGCAGGTGGCTATGGCTACACCTTC,CASSQESAGGYGYTF
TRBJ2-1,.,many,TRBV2,TGTGCCAGCAGGGGGCCAAGCTCCTACAATGAGCAGTTCTTC,CASRGPSSYNEQFF
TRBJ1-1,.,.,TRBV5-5,TGTGCCAGCAGCTTGGCCGCGGACACTGAAGCTTTCTTT,CASSLAADTEAFF
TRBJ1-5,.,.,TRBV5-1,TGCGCCAGCAGCTTGGGGGCAGTGTCGGAGCCCCAGCATTTT,CASSLGAVSEPQHF
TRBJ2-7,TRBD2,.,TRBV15,TGTGCCACCAGCAGGGGGACTAGCGGGAGTTACGAGCAGTACTTC,CATSRGTSGSYEQYF
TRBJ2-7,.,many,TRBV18,TGTGCCAGTTCACCCGGGACGACCTCCTACGAGCAGTACTTC,CASSPGTTSYEQYF
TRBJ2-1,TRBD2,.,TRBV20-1,TGCAGTGCTAGGCTTCGGGGGCTAGCGGGCAGAACCTACAATGAGCAGTTCTTC,CSARLRGLAGRTYNEQFF
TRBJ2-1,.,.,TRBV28,TGTGCCAGCAGCCAAGTGGCTAGGGGGTTTGATGAGCAGTTCTTC,CASSQVARGFDEQFF
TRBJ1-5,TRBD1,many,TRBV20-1,TGCAGTGCGTCGCAGGGGGCGATTGATCAGCCCCAGCATTTT,CSASQGAIDQPQHF
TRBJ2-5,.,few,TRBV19,TGTGCCAGTAGTATCTCGGAGACCCAGTACTTC,CASSISETQYF
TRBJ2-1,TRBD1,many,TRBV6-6,TGTGCCAGCAGTTACAAGGGGGCGAGTTCCTACAATGAGCAGTTCTTC,CASSYKGASSYNEQFF
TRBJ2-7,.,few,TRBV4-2,TGTGCCAGCAGTCCTGACAGCTTTGAATCCGAGCAGTACTTC,CASSPDSFESEQYF
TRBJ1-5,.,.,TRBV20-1,TGCAGTGTAGTAGGGGATCGGAATCAGCCCCAGCATTTT,CSVVGDRNQPQHF
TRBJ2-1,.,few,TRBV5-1,TGCGCCAGCAGCTTGGACATCCCAGCCGGCAATGAGCAGTTCTTC,CASSLDIPAGNEQFF
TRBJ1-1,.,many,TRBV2,TGTGCCAGCAGTATGGGCCCGGGAACTGAAGCTTTCTTT,CASSMGPGTEAFF
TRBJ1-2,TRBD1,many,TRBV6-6,TGTGCCAGCAGTTACCGATCCGGACAGGAATCTAACTATGGCTACACCTTC,CASSYRSGQESNYGYTF
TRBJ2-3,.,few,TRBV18,TGTGCCAGCTCACCACAGAAGCGGGATGGGGGCCAAAGCACAGATACGCAGTATTTT,CASSPQKRDGGQSTDTQYF